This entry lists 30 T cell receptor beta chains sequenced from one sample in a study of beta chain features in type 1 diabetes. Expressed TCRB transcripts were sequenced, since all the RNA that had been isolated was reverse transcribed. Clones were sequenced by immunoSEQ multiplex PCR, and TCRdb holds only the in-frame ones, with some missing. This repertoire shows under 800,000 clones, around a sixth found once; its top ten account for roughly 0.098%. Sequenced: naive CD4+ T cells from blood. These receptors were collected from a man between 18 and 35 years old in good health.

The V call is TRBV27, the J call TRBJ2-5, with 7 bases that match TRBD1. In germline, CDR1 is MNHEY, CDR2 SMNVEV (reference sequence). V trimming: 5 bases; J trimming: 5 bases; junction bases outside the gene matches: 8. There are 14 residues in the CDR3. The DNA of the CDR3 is TGTGCCAGCAGTGCGCGACAGGGAGCGGAGACCCAGTACTTC. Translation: CASSARQGAETQYF.

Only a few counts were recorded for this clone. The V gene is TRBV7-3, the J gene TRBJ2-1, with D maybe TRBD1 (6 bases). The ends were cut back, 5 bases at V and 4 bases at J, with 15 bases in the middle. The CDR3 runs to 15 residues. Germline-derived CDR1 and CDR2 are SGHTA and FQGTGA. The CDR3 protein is CASSQRGTNYNEQFF. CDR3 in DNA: TGTGCCAGCAGCCAACGAGGGACAAATTACAATGAGCAGTTCTTC.

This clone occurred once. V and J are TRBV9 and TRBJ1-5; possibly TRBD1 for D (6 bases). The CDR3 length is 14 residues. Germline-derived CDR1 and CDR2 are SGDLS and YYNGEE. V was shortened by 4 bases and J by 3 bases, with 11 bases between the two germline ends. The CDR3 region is CASSTTGVNQPQHF. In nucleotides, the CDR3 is TGTGCCAGCAGCACGACAGGAGTCAATCAGCCCCAGCATTTT. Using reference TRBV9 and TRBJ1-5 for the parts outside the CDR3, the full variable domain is DSGVTQTPKHLITATGQRVTLRCSPRSGDLSVYWYQQSLDQGLQFLIQYYNGEERAKGNILERFSAQQFPDLHSELNLSSLELGDSALYFCASSTTGVNQPQHFGDGTRLSIL.

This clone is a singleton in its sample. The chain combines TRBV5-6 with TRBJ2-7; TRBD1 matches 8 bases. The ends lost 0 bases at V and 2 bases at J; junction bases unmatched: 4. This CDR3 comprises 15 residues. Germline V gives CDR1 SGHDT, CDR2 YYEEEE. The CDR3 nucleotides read TGTGCCAGCAGCTTGGTCGGACAGGGTGCCTACGAGCAGTACTTC. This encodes CASSLVGQGAYEQYF.

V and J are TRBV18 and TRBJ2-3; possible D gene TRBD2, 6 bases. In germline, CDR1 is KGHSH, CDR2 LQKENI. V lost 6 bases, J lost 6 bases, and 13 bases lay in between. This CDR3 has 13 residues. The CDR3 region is CASSPGSRDTQYF. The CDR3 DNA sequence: TGTGCCAGCTCTCCCGGGAGTCGGGATACGCAGTATTTT.

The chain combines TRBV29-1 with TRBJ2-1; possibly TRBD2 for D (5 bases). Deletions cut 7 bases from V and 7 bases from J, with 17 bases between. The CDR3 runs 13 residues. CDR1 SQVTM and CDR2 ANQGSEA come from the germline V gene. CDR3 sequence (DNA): TGCAGCGGGAGACTATCCCTCAATAATGAGCAGTTCTTC. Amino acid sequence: CSGRLSLNNEQFF.

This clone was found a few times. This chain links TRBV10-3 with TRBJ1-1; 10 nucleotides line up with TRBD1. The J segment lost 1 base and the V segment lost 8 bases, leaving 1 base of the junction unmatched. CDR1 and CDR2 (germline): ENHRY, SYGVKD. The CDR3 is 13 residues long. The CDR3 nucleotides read TGTGCCATCGGGACAGGGGAGAACACTGAAGCTTTCTTT. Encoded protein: CAIGTGENTEAFF.

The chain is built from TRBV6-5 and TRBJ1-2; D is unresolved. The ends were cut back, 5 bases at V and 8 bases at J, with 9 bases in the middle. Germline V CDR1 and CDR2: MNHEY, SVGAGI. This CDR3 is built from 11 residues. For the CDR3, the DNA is TGTGCCAGCAGTGGCCCGGCGGGCTACACCTTC. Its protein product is CASSGPAGYTF.

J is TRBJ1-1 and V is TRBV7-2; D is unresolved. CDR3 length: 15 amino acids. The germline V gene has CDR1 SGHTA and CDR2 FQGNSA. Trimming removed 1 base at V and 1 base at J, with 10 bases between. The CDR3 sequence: CASSLGPSPNTEAFF. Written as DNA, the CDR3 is TGTGCCAGCAGCTTAGGGCCCTCACCGAACACTGAAGCTTTCTTT.

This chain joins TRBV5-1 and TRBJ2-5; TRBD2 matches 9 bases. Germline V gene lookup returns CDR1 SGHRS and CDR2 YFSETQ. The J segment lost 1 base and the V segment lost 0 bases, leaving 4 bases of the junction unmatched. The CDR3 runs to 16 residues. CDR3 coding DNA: TGCGCCAGCAGCTTGGGCCTAGCGGGGCCCCAAGAGACCCAGTACTTC. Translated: CASSLGLAGPQETQYF. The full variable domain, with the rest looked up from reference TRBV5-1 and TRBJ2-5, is KAGVTQTPRYLIKTRGQQVTLSCSPISGHRSVSWYQQTPGQGLQFLFEYFSETQRNKGNFPGRFSGRQFSNSRSEMNVSTLELGDSALYLCASSLGLAGPQETQYFGPGTRLLVL.

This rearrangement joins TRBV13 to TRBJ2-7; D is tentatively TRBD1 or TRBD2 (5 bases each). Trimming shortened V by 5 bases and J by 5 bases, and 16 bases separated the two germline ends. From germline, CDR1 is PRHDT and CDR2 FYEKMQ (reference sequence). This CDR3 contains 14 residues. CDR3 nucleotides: TGTGCCAGCAGCCGGGACCGCTTGGGGGACGAGCAGTACTTC. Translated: CASSRDRLGDEQYF.

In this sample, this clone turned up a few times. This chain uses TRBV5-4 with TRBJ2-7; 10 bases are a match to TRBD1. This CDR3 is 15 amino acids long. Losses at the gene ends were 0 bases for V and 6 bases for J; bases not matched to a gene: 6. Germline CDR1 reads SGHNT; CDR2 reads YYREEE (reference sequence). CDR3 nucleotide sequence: TGTGCCAGCAGCTTGGCCGGGACAGGGGAACGCGAGCAGTACTTC. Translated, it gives CASSLAGTGEREQYF.

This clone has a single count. The CDR3 here is CASSRDTEGANVLTF. CDR3 nucleotide sequence: TGTGCCAGCTCAAGGGACACAGAAGGGGCCAACGTCCTGACTTTC. The chain uses TRBV18 and TRBJ2-6; weak D call: TRBD1 (6 bases). The germline V gene encodes CDR1 KGHSH and CDR2 LQKENI. V lost 5 bases and J lost 4, with 12 bases in between. The CDR3 extends over 15 amino acids.

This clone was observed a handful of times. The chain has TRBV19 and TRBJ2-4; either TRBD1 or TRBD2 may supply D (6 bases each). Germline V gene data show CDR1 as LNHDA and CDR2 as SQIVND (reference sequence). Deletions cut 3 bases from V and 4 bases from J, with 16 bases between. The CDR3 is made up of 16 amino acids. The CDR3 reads CASSIKRGREKNIQYF. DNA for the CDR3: TGTGCCAGTAGTATCAAACGGGGGCGCGAGAAAAACATTCAGTACTTC.

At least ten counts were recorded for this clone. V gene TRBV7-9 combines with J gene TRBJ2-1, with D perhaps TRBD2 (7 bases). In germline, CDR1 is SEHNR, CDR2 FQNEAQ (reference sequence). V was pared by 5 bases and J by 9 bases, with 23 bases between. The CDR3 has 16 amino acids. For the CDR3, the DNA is TGTGCCAGCAGCCACCCGCGTGCGGGGGCAGCGGGTGAGCAGTTCTTC. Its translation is CASSHPRAGAAGEQFF.

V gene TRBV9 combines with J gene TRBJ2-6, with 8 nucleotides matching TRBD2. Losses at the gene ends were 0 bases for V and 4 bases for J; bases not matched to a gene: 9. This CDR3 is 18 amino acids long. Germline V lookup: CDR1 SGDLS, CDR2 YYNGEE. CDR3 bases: TGTGCCAGCAGCGTAGGGACGGGAGGGCCTCCCGGGGCCAACGTCCTGACTTTC. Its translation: CASSVGTGGPPGANVLTF.

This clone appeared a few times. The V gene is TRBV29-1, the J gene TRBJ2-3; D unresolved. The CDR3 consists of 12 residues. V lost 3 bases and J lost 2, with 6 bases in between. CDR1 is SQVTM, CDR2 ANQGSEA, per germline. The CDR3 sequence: CSVEGVTDTQYF. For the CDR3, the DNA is TGCAGCGTTGAGGGCGTCACAGATACGCAGTATTTT.

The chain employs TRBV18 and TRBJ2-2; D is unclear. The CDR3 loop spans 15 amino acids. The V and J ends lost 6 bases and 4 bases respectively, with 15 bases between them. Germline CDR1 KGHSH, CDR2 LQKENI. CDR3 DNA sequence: TGTGCCAGCTCGTCGGGTCTGCCCAGCACCGGGGAGCTGTTTTTT. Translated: CASSSGLPSTGELFF.

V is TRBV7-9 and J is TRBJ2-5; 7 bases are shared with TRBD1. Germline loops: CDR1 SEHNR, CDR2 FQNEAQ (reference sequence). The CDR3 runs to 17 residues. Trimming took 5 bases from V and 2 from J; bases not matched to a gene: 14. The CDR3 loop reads CASSRLFGTVTQETQYF. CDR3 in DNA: TGTGCCAGCAGCCGTCTGTTCGGGACAGTTACTCAAGAGACCCAGTACTTC.

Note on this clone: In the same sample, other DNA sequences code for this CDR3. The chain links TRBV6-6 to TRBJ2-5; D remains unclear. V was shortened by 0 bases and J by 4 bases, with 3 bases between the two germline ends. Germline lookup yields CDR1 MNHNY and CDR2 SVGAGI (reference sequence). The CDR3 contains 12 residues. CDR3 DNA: TGTGCCAGCAGTTACTCCAGAGAGACCCAGTACTTC. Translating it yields CASSYSRETQYF.

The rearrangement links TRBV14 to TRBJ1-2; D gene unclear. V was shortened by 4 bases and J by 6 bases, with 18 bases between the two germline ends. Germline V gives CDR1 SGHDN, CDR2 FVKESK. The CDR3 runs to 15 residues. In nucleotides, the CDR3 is TGTGCCAGCAGCCCTCTCGGACCCGGCGGGGATGGCTACACCTTC. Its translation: CASSPLGPGGDGYTF.

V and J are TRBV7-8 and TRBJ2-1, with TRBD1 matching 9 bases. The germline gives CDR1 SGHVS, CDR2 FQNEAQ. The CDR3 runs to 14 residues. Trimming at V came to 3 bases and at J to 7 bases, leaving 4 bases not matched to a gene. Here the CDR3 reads CASSFRDRENEQFF. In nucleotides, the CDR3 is TGTGCCAGCAGCTTCCGGGACAGGGAAAATGAGCAGTTCTTC.

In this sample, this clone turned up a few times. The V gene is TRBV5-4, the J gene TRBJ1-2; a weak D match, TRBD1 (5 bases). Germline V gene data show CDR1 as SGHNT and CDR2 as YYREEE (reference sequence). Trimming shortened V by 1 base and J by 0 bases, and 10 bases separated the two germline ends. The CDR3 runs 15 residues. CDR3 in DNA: TGTGCCAGCAGCTTGAGACAGAGAACTAACTATGGCTACACCTTC. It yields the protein CASSLRQRTNYGYTF. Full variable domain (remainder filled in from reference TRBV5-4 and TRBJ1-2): ETGVTQSPTHLIKTRGQQVTLRCSSQSGHNTVSWYQQALGQGPQFIFQYYREEENGRGNFPPRFSGLQFPNYSSELNVNALELDDSALYLCASSLRQRTNYGYTFGSGTRLTVV.

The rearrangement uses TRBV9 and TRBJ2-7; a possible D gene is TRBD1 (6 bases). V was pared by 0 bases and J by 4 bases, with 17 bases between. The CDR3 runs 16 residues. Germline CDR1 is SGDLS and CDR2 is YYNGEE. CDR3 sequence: CASSVAPDRLTYEQYF. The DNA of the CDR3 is TGTGCCAGCAGCGTAGCCCCAGACAGGTTGACTTACGAGCAGTACTTC.

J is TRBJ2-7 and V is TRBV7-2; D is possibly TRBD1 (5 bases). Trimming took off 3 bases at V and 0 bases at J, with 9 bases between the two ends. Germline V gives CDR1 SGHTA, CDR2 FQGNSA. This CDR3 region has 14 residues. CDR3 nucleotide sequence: TGTGCCAGCAGCTTCTCTCAGGGCTCCTACGAGCAGTACTTC. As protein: CASSFSQGSYEQYF.

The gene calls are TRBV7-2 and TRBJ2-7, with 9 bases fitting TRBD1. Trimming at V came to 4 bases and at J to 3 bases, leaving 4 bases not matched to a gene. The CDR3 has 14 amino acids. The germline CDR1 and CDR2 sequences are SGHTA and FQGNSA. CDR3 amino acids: CASSSSTGGYEQYF. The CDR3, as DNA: TGTGCCAGCAGCTCTTCGACAGGGGGCTACGAGCAGTACTTC.

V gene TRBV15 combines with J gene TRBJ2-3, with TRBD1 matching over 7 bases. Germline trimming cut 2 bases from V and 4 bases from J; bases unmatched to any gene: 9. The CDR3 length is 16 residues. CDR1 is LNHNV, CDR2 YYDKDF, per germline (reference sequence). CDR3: CATSRIQGVVPDTQYF. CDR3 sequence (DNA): TGTGCCACCAGCAGAATTCAGGGGGTTGTGCCAGATACGCAGTATTTT.

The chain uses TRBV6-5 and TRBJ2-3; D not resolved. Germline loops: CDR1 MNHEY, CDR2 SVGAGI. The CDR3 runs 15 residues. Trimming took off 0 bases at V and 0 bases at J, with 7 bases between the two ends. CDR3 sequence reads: CASSYSRASTDTQYF. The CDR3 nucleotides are TGTGCCAGCAGTTACTCTCGGGCTAGCACAGATACGCAGTATTTT.

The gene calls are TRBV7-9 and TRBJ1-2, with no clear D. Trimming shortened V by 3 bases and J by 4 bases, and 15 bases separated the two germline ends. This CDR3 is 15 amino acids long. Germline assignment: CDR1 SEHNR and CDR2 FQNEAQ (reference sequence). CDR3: CASSLDLKQFYGYTF. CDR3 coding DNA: TGTGCCAGCAGCTTGGACCTTAAGCAGTTCTATGGCTACACCTTC. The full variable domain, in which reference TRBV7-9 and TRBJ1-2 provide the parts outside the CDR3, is DTGVSQNPRHKITKRGQNVTFRCDPISEHNRLYWYRQTLGQGPEFLTYFQNEAQLEKSRLLSDRFSAERPKGSFSTLEIQRTEQGDSAMYLCASSLDLKQFYGYTFGSGTRLTVV.

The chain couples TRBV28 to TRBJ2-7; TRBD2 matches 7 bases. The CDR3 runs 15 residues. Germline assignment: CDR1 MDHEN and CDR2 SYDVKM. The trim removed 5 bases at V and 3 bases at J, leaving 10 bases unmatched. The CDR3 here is CASSVLASFDYEQYF. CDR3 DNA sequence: TGTGCCAGCAGTGTACTAGCGAGTTTCGACTACGAGCAGTACTTC. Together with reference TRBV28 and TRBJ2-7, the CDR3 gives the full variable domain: DVKVTQSSRYLVKRTGEKVFLECVQDMDHENMFWYRQDPGLGLRLIYFSYDVKMKEKGDIPEGYSVSREKKERFSLILESASTNQTSMYLCASSVLASFDYEQYFGPGTRLTVT.